The 11 T cell receptor beta chains below all came from one sample that was sequenced in a study of blood T cell repertoires in COVID-19. Here immunoSEQ multiplex PCR was the method, and the copy in TCRdb shows in-frame clones only, minus some. The table records about 120,000 clones, about 79% of them present only once. Sequencing used peripheral blood. Receptors originate from a man in his 70s with acute or convalescent COVID-19.

This rearrangement joins TRBV14 to TRBJ1-2; D is undetermined. The germline V gene has CDR1 SGHDN and CDR2 FVKESK. The CDR3 consists of 15 residues. V was trimmed by 1 base and J by 6 bases, leaving 15 bases between them. The CDR3: CASSQGWTGSHGYTF. The CDR3 nucleotides read TGTGCCAGCAGCCAAGGATGGACTGGTTCTCATGGCTACACCTTC.

This clone was seen more than once but under ten times. The chain joins TRBV19 to TRBJ2-3; the D gene is possibly TRBD1 (6 bases). Germline V gene sequence: CDR1 LNHDA, CDR2 SQIVND (reference sequence). The CDR3 extends over 15 amino acids. The germline V and J ends were trimmed by 5 bases and 0 bases, with 12 bases remaining between them. As DNA, the CDR3 is TGTGCCAGTAGTTCGCAGGGGTGGAGCACAGATACGCAGTATTTT. Protein sequence: CASSSQGWSTDTQYF.

The genes are TRBV12-3 or TRBV12-4 and TRBJ1-2; weak D call: TRBD1 (6 bases). This CDR3 spans 12 amino acids. Deletions cut 5 bases from V and 5 bases from J, with 9 bases between. Here the CDR3 reads CASSAQGYGYTF. The CDR3 nucleotides are TGTGCCAGCAGTGCGCAGGGGTATGGCTACACCTTC.

V usage is TRBV5-4 and J usage is TRBJ2-5; perhaps TRBD2 as D (6 bases). Deletions cut 1 base from V and 1 base from J, with 8 bases between. The CDR3 extends over 14 amino acids. Germline CDR1 is SGHNT and CDR2 is YYREEE (reference sequence). For the CDR3, the DNA is TGTGCCAGCAGCTTGTGGGGGGTCCAAGAGACCCAGTACTTC. This translates into CASSLWGVQETQYF. The entire variable domain, with the rest obtained from reference TRBV5-4 and TRBJ2-5, is as follows: ETGVTQSPTHLIKTRGQQVTLRCSSQSGHNTVSWYQQALGQGPQFIFQYYREEENGRGNFPPRFSGLQFPNYSSELNVNALELDDSALYLCASSLWGVQETQYFGPGTRLLVL.

This chain uses TRBV27 with TRBJ2-3; TRBD2 is a possible D gene (6 bases). V was pared by 3 bases and J by 0 bases, with 7 bases between. Germline V gene sequence: CDR1 MNHEY, CDR2 SMNVEV (reference sequence). The CDR3 length is 14 residues. CDR3 region: CASSLGLSTDTQYF. For the CDR3, the DNA is TGTGCCAGCAGTTTGGGACTCAGCACAGATACGCAGTATTTT.

The chain uses TRBV5-6 and TRBJ1-2; no clear D gene. The ends were cut back, 3 bases at V and 7 bases at J, with 10 bases in the middle. Germline V gives CDR1 SGHDT, CDR2 YYEEEE. This CDR3 spans 12 amino acids. The CDR3 region has the DNA TGTGCCAGCAGCTCAGACTTGCGTGGCTACACCTTC. Amino acids: CASSSDLRGYTF.

The chain joins TRBV5-1 to TRBJ1-6, with TRBD1 as a possible D gene (5 bases). This CDR3 is built from 15 residues. The germline V and J ends were trimmed by 5 bases and 9 bases, with 18 bases remaining between them. Germline assignment: CDR1 SGHRS and CDR2 YFSETQ. The CDR3 reads CASSQQTAFSSPLHF. The CDR3 DNA reads as TGCGCCAGCAGTCAACAGACAGCTTTTTCTTCACCCCTCCACTTT.

The rearrangement uses TRBV7-9 and TRBJ1-2; D ambiguous. The CDR3 is 13 residues long. Trimming took off 2 bases at V and 3 bases at J, with 7 bases between the two ends. CDR1 is SEHNR and CDR2 is FQNEAQ in the germline V gene (reference sequence). CDR3 amino acids: CASSLYEYYGYTF. The CDR3 DNA reads as TGTGCCAGCAGCTTATACGAGTACTATGGCTACACCTTC.

This chain joins TRBV11-2 and TRBJ1-1; D is ambiguous. With 6 bases removed from V and 4 bases from J, the gap between germline ends came to 21 bases. This CDR3 spans 16 amino acids. CDR1 is SGHAT and CDR2 is FQNNGV in the germline V gene. The CDR3 spells CASRQAAWRPSTEAFF. The CDR3 region has the DNA TGTGCCAGCAGACAAGCGGCCTGGAGGCCCTCCACTGAAGCTTTCTTT.

The chain has TRBV9 and TRBJ2-5; TRBD1 aligns across 11 bases. V lost 7 bases to trimming and J lost 4 bases; unmatched junction nucleotides: 9. The V gene's germline CDR1 is SGDLS and CDR2 YYNGEE. This CDR3 region has 15 residues. The CDR3, as DNA: TGTGCCAGCTCACGTTGGACAGGGGGCGCAGAGACCCAGTACTTC. It specifies CASSRWTGGAETQYF.

This chain connects TRBV18 to TRBJ2-3; TRBD2 matches 10 bases. Germline CDR1 reads KGHSH; CDR2 reads LQKENI. With 1 base clipped from V and 4 bases from J, the junction kept 8 bases outside the gene matches. The CDR3 length is 17 residues. CDR3 amino acids: CASSPRAPAGGADTQYF. As DNA, the CDR3 is TGTGCCAGCTCACCACGGGCCCCAGCGGGGGGGGCAGATACGCAGTATTTT.